Here is one T cell receptor beta chain with its context. What it recognizes is unknown. The data were produced by immunoSEQ multiplex PCR, yet TCRdb's version contains in-frame clones alone and is incomplete. In the table there are 45,000 to 50,000 clones, 81% of which are singletons. This CDR3 is built from 14 residues. V shed 3 bases and J shed 1 base, with 10 bases lying between them. Germline V gives CDR1 WNHNN, CDR2 SYGVQD (reference sequence). The record originates from a study of OX40 agonist ivuxolimab in advanced cancers. Whole-study results and caveats: Antigen specificity remained undetermined for the expanded peripheral T cells.

The genes are TRBV10-1 and TRBJ2-7, with D unclear. The clonotype comes from an adult with an advanced solid tumor such as melanoma, head and neck, liver or kidney cancer. The sample was CD4+ or CD8+ T cells sorted from blood, taken in a trial of the OX40 agonist ivuxolimab. DNA of the CDR3: TGCGCCAGCAGTGAATGCGAGATATCCTACGAGCAGTACTTC. This codes for CASSECEISYEQYF.